This T cell receptor beta chain was found in a study of neurological immune-mediated disorders. Synthesis of cDNA used 5'RACE (with 10-nucleotide random UMIs). Each CDR3 protein gets one entry after TCRdb re-called the 5' RACE reads with MiXCR. The data contain about 62,000 distinct CDR3 sequences, over 3.5% of them singletons. Study-level findings and limits: No expanded-clone CDR3 amino acid sequence recurred across subjects, suggesting private TCR-beta repertoires. HTLV-1-associated myelopathy displayed the greatest TCR clonal expansion, and multiple sclerosis exhibited the smallest, lower than that of healthy controls.

Concerning this clonotype itself: Its specificity is unknown.

The CDR3 loop spans 13 amino acids. Germline-derived CDR1 and CDR2 are LGHDT and YNNKEL (reference sequence). The trim removed 6 bases at V and 4 bases at J, leaving 2 bases unmatched. Unsorted libraries came from 2 million PBMCs stored at -80 °C. The material sequenced was PBMCs. This receptor was obtained from a woman aged 50 to 65 with multiple sclerosis. The chain couples TRBV3-1 to TRBJ1-1, with 10 positions matching TRBD1. CDR3 bases: TGTGCCAGCAGGGACAGGGGGGGCACTGAAGCTTTCTTT. This sequence encodes CASRDRGGTEAFF.